This T cell receptor (beta chain) was profiled in a study of T cells after yellow fever vaccination. Study context: The fractions with low cell numbers were processed using SMART-Seq v4 Ultra Low Input. General study results and limits: The secondary response peaked faster, at day 5 versus 15, but was weaker. Abundant bulk-population clonotypes could contaminate the FACS-sorted repertoires.

CDR1 and CDR2 (germline): LGHDT, YNNKEL (reference sequence). The germline V and J ends were trimmed by 0 bases and 0 bases, with 15 bases remaining between them. The CDR3 extends over 17 amino acids. Template switching by 5'RACE produced TCR cDNA, adding a universal primer site and UMIs. Each CDR3 protein gets one entry after TCRdb re-called the 5' RACE reads with MiXCR. The sample lists about 60,000 distinct CDR3 sequences, more than 5.5% occurring once. This clonotype was seen ten or more times. Its antigen is still unknown. The sequenced sample was CD8+ T cells sorted from PBMCs, obtained on the day of the first yellow fever vaccination. This clonotype originated in a man aged 18 to 30 who received the YFV17D yellow fever vaccine. V and J are TRBV3-1 and TRBJ2-7; TRBD2 is a possible D gene (6 bases). CDR3 in DNA: TGTGCCAGCAGCCAAGAGGGTCGGGGGTTCATCTCCTACGAGCAGTACTTC. Protein: CASSQEGRGFISYEQYF.